These T cell receptor beta chains were read from a single sample in a study of OX40 agonist ivuxolimab in advanced cancers. Using immunoSEQ multiplex PCR, the repertoire was profiled, and TCRdb retains in-frame clones only, with some absent. Of under 90,000 clones listed, roughly 85% are singletons. This specimen was CD4+ or CD8+ T cells sorted from blood, taken in a trial of the OX40 agonist ivuxolimab. All receptors come from an adult with an advanced solid tumor such as melanoma, head and neck, liver or kidney cancer. Both conserved end residues are part of each CDR3. Each record gives: D gene, V gene, J gene, clone size, CDR3 DNA, CDR3 protein. The D gene is left open where the match is weak. Part of the rows lack a size; the others show once, few, many or a class for expanded clones.

.	TRBV6-1	TRBJ1-4	.	TGTGCCAGCAGTGTCGGGGGGGAAAAACTGTTTTTT	CASSVGGEKLFF
.	TRBV5-5	TRBJ2-2	.	TGTGCCAGCAGCTTGGCCCCTCCCGGGAACACCGGGGAGCTGTTTTTT	CASSLAPPGNTGELFF
TRBD2	TRBV2	TRBJ2-7	.	TGTGCCAGCAGGGAGCGGGAGGACCACGAGCAGTACTTC	CASREREDHEQYF
TRBD2	TRBV5-4	TRBJ2-3	.	TGTGCCAGCAGCTTGGGGAGCGGGATCACAGATACGCAGTATTTT	CASSLGSGITDTQYF
TRBD1	TRBV25-1	TRBJ2-2	once	TGTGCCAGCAGTGACCCCGGGCAGGGGGCTATCGGGGAGCTGTTTTTT	CASSDPGQGAIGELFF
.	TRBV11-2	TRBJ1-4	.	TGTGCCAGCAGCTTAGAAGGGGGAAGCGAAAAACTGTTTTTT	CASSLEGGSEKLFF
TRBD1	TRBV6-1	TRBJ2-7	.	TGTGCCAGCGGAAGGGACAGGCAGTCCCAGCAGTACTTC	CASGRDRQSQQYF
.	TRBV27	TRBJ2-4	once	TGTGCCAGCAGAAGATGGGATGAGGCCAAAAACATTCAGTACTTC	CASRRWDEAKNIQYF
.	TRBV7-3	TRBJ2-3	.	TGTGCCAGCAGCTTAACGTTTAGCGCCACAGATACGCAGTATTTT	CASSLTFSATDTQYF
TRBD1	TRBV14	TRBJ1-1	few	TGTGCCAGCAGCCCAAGACAGGGGAGGTACACTGAAGCTTTCTTT	CASSPRQGRYTEAFF